Below are 15 T cell receptor beta chains sequenced from a single sample in a study of cytomegalovirus exposure and HLA in healthy donors. Primers for the PCR totalled 60 Vbeta and 13 Jbeta. The protocol was immunoSEQ multiplex PCR, while the TCRdb copy is restricted to in-frame clones and leaves out a portion. The table records roughly 160,000 clones, 70% to 85% of them present only once. The sample was PBMCs. The origin of the receptors is a man under 40 in good health and CMV-seropositive.

J is TRBJ1-5 and V is TRBV11-3; no definite D call. CDR1 is SGHNT and CDR2 is YENEEA in the germline V gene. With 1 base removed from V and 0 bases from J, the gap between germline ends came to 7 bases. This CDR3 has 15 amino acids. CDR3 residues: CASSLVRSSNQPQHF. The DNA for the CDR3 is TGTGCCAGCAGCTTAGTAAGGAGTAGCAATCAGCCCCAGCATTTT.

The chain is built from TRBV5-1 and TRBJ2-5, with TRBD1 identical over 7 bases. The end of the DNA is better explained by TRBJ2-7, so the J call may be wrong. This CDR3 contains 14 residues. Germline V gene data show CDR1 as SGHRS and CDR2 as YFSETQ. This CDR3 reads CASSSRDSSYEQYF. DNA of the CDR3: TGCGCCAGCAGCTCCCGGGACAGCTCCTACGAGCAGTACTTC.

This sequence joins TRBV5-1 and TRBJ2-5, with D unresolved. In germline, CDR1 is SGHRS, CDR2 YFSETQ. The CDR3 is 16 residues long. The germline V and J ends were trimmed by 0 bases and 4 bases, with 16 bases remaining between them. The CDR3 sequence: CASSLGDGRSGETQYF. The CDR3 coding sequence is TGCGCCAGCAGCTTGGGAGATGGCAGGTCAGGAGAGACCCAGTACTTC.

The CDR3 here is CASIYGGAGTSPLHF. The CDR3, as DNA: TGTGCCAGCATCTACGGGGGGGCAGGGACGTCACCCCTCCACTTT. The chain carries TRBV6-6 and TRBJ1-6, with D possibly matching TRBD1 (6 bases). Germline CDR1 MNHNY, CDR2 SVGAGI (reference sequence). The CDR3 runs to 15 residues. V was cut by 7 bases and J by 10 bases, with 20 bases left in between.

The V and J genes are TRBV7-2 and TRBJ1-2; 8 nucleotides align to TRBD1. The germline gives CDR1 SGHTA, CDR2 FQGNSA. This CDR3 comprises 14 residues. V shed 4 bases, J shed 4 bases, and the junction held 5 bases outside the gene matches. CDR3 protein: CASSWPGQVYGYTF. The CDR3 DNA reads as TGTGCCAGCAGCTGGCCGGGACAGGTCTATGGCTACACCTTC.

V gene TRBV4-1 combines with J gene TRBJ1-4; TRBD1 matches at 8 bases. From germline, CDR1 is MGHRA and CDR2 YSYEKL. The CDR3 has 15 residues. Trimming removed 1 base from V and 3 bases from J; junction bases left unmatched: 1. CDR3 sequence reads: CASSQGGQANEKLFF. The CDR3 nucleotides are TGCGCCAGCAGCCAAGGGGGACAGGCTAATGAAAAACTGTTTTTT.

V usage is TRBV7-9 and J usage is TRBJ1-2, with 7 bases lining up with TRBD1. Germline V gene data show CDR1 as SEHNR and CDR2 as FQNEAQ (reference sequence). The CDR3 extends over 14 amino acids. V gave up 3 bases and J gave up 5 bases; unmatched junction bases: 6. The CDR3 DNA reads TGTGCCAGCAGCTTTAGGGACAGAAGTTATGGCTACACCTTC. This translates into CASSFRDRSYGYTF. The full variable domain, in which reference TRBV7-9 and TRBJ1-2 provide the parts outside the CDR3, is DTGVSQNPRHKITKRGQNVTFRCDPISEHNRLYWYRQTLGQGPEFLTYFQNEAQLEKSRLLSDRFSAERPKGSFSTLEIQRTEQGDSAMYLCASSFRDRSYGYTFGSGTRLTVV.

This sequence joins TRBV5-1 and TRBJ2-3; TRBD2 might be the D (6 bases). Looked up from germline, CDR1 is SGHRS and CDR2 is YFSETQ. The CDR3 is 16 amino acids. V shed 0 bases and J shed 0 bases, with 11 bases lying between them. For the CDR3, the DNA is TGCGCCAGCAGCTTGGTTGCGGGAAAGAGCACAGATACGCAGTATTTT. Its translation: CASSLVAGKSTDTQYF.

CDR3 region: CAWDTRGNNEQFF. The CDR3 DNA follows: TGTGCCTGGGACACACGGGGTAACAATGAGCAGTTCTTC. The rearrangement uses TRBV30 and TRBJ2-1; possible D gene TRBD2, 5 bases. V lost 5 bases and J 5 bases, leaving 13 bases between the germline ends. CDR1 and CDR2 from the germline V gene are GTSNPN and SVGIG (reference sequence). This CDR3 has 13 amino acids.

V is TRBV2 and J is TRBJ2-5, with D tentatively TRBD2 (7 bases). The germline V gene has CDR1 SNHLY and CDR2 FYNNEI. Trimming cost V 9 bases and J 5 bases, with 16 bases left between them. This CDR3 region has 13 residues. CDR3: CASNEGGRETQYF. Here the CDR3 DNA reads TGTGCCAGTAACGAGGGGGGGCGGGAGACCCAGTACTTC.

The rearrangement joins TRBV5-6 to TRBJ1-6; 10 positions match TRBD1. The trim removed 2 bases at V and 13 bases at J, leaving 6 bases unmatched. Germline lookup yields CDR1 SGHDT and CDR2 YYEEEE. This CDR3 is 14 amino acids long. CDR3 in amino acids: CASSFRDRGIPLHF. The CDR3 region has the DNA TGTGCCAGCAGCTTCCGGGACAGGGGAATCCCCCTCCACTTT.

The rearrangement links TRBV2 to TRBJ2-2; a possible D gene is TRBD1 (6 bases). V was trimmed by 8 bases and J by 0 bases, leaving 13 bases between them. This CDR3 has 15 amino acids. Germline CDR1 and CDR2: SNHLY and FYNNEI. Here the CDR3 reads CASLGQLPNTGELFF. The CDR3 nucleotides read TGTGCCAGCCTAGGACAGCTTCCGAACACCGGGGAGCTGTTTTTT.

The V gene is TRBV7-9, the J gene TRBJ2-7, with 7 nucleotides matching TRBD2. Germline trimming cut 1 base from V and 6 bases from J; bases unmatched to any gene: 6. The CDR3 contains 14 residues. CDR1 is SEHNR, CDR2 FQNEAQ, per germline (reference sequence). The DNA of the CDR3 is TGTGCCAGCAGCTTAGAGACGGGGGGTAGCGAGCAGTACTTC. Protein: CASSLETGGSEQYF.

The CDR3 here is CASSHPSGGAGTGELFF. The CDR3 bases are TGCGCCAGCAGCCATCCTAGCGGGGGGGCGGGCACCGGGGAGCTGTTTTTT. The chain couples TRBV4-1 to TRBJ2-2; TRBD2 agrees at 12 bases. V dropped 3 bases and J dropped 4; count of bases not matched to a gene: 6. Germline lookup yields CDR1 MGHRA and CDR2 YSYEKL. The CDR3 is 17 amino acids.

The chain couples TRBV11-2 to TRBJ2-3; 10 bases align to TRBD2. V was pared by 6 bases and J by 6 bases, with 18 bases of the junction left unmatched. Germline CDR1 SGHAT, CDR2 FQNNGV. There are 18 residues in the CDR3. The CDR3 protein is CASSPGHQSGGAFDTQYF. Here the CDR3 DNA reads TGTGCCAGCAGTCCGGGACACCAGAGCGGGGGGGCCTTCGATACGCAGTATTTT.